This TCR beta chain emerged from a study of blood T cell repertoires in COVID-19 (dated by TCRdb to the early 2020s). Some background on the complete study: Collaborator samples came from the United States, Italy and Spain and covered acute and convalescent phases of COVID-19. Samples came from the ongoing ImmuneRACE study (first 160 participants) plus 1,254 subjects from 6 global collaborators. Where available, HLA class I and class II types were obtained from metadata supplied by the sample provider rather than from assay-based typing. Deeply sampled blood TCRbeta repertoires from subjects exposed to, actively infected with, or recovered from COVID-19 were included in the dataset. The sample metadata nearly always contained a de-identified subject ID, COVID-19 status, age in years and sex. The repertoires were released in a freely available public database intended as a resource for research on the immune response to SARS-CoV-2. The material from the prospective study consisted of cDNA or gDNA derived from T cells, B-cell-depleted T cells, or PBMCs.

This clone was recorded a few times. This receptor's antigen is unknown. The sample holds no much larger clone one base away, and base qualities are not on file. Collaborating institutions collected whole blood in K2EDTA tubes following their own protocols. For TCRbeta analysis, collaborators shipped samples in one of three forms: frozen whole blood, isolated PBMCs, or DNA extracted from either of those sample types. TCRbeta CDR3 regions were amplified from genomic DNA by means of the immunoSEQ Assay, a bias-controlled multiplex PCR. As for the original processing: Within the assay, amplification of reference gene primers was used to estimate how many nucleated cells each sample contained. Sequence reads were collapsed and filtered to measure the absolute abundance of every unique TCRbeta CDR3 rearrangement. For each sample, productive Simpson clonality was calculated as the square root of Simpson's diversity index across productive rearrangements. The clones in this table, taken by TCRdb from immuneACCESS, are in-frame only. Not every clone is retained; where verified, under half of the shortfall comes from an unresolved V gene, and the cause of the rest is unknown. V and J calls and clone size come straight from that table; D and trimming were deduced from the DNA. Recorded for this sample are tens of thousands of clones; around 84% of them occurred a single time. The ten largest account for about 14% of the sample.

Including the terminal cysteine and phenylalanine, the CDR3 comprises 14 residues. The CDR3 DNA has 42 bases and is translated from base 1. V was cut back by 4 bases and J by 8 bases, leaving a gap of 15 bases between them. CDR1 and CDR2 are read off the germline V gene as SGHRS and YFSETQ. The study at large found these results: The quantity of clinical and demographic metadata differed by source and by participant and was supplied without curation.

Recombination joined TRBV5-1 with TRBJ1-4; possibly the D gene is TRBD1, per 5 matching bases. Sequencing was performed on peripheral blood. The receptor was isolated from a human donor with acute or convalescent COVID-19. The donor label of this sample is uncertain. The sequenced DNA: TGCGCCAGCAGCCCATCCGACAGACCAGAAAAACTGTTTTTT. Its translation reads: CASSPSDRPEKLFF.